The rows below give T cell receptor beta chains drawn from one sample of a study of TIL therapy for anti-PD-1-resistant metastatic lung cancer. Libraries were prepared by immunoSEQ multiplex PCR; TCRdb keeps only in-frame clonotypes and omits some of them. The sample yields approximately 57,000 clones, over 75% seen once. This specimen was blood, taken at baseline. The receptors were gathered from a person aged 25-79 years with non-small cell lung cancer. Both conserved end residues are part of each CDR3. A D gene is named only where the DNA matches it firmly. The size of a clone is reported for some rows only, either as once, few or many, or as a class for expanded clones.

TRBJ1-5 NA TRBV5-1 NA TGCGCCAGCAGCCTGACCGGGACAATAAGCCAGCCCCAGCATTTT CASSLTGTISQPQHF
TRBJ1-3 NA TRBV25-1 few TGTGCCAGCAGTGAATCCCACAACACCATATATTTT CASSESHNTIYF
TRBJ2-7 NA TRBV7-9 NA TGTGCCAGCAGCTCTAGACAATTCCCCGAGCAGTACTTC CASSSRQFPEQYF
TRBJ1-6 NA TRBV12-2 NA TGTGCAAGTCGCTTAAGGAGGGGTGAGTACCCACCCCTCCACTTT CASRLRRGEYPPLHF
TRBJ1-2 NA TRBV25-1 NA TGTGCCAGCAGCAGGACATTCGCGTATGGCTACACCTTC CASSRTFAYGYTF
TRBJ2-1 NA TRBV4-3 NA TGCGCCAGCAGCCAAGATTGGGGATCGACTAGCTCCTACAATGAGCAGTTCTTC CASSQDWGSTSSYNEQFF
TRBJ2-1 NA TRBV6-1 NA TGTGCCAGCTGGGCAGCGGGCACCTACAATGAGCAGTTCTTC CASWAAGTYNEQFF
TRBJ2-6 TRBD1 TRBV7-3 NA TGTGCCAGCAGCTCGACAGGGGGCAGGGGAAGGTCTGGGGCCAACGTCCTGACTTTC CASSSTGGRGRSGANVLTF
TRBJ2-3 TRBD2 TRBV29-1 once TGCAGCGTTGTGGGCGGGAGGGCTAGCACAGATACGCAGTATTTT CSVVGGRASTDTQYF
TRBJ2-1 TRBD2 TRBV7-6 NA TGTGCCAGCAGCTTGGGCGGGGGGGCCTACAATGAGCAGTTCTTC CASSLGGGAYNEQFF
TRBJ1-4 NA TRBV5-1 NA TGCGCCAGCAGCTTGCTGCAGGGCTTTGGTGAAAAACTGTTTTTT CASSLLQGFGEKLFF
TRBJ2-1 TRBD2 TRBV7-8 NA TGTGCCAGCAGTCGTGGCGGGGGGTACTCCTCGGATGAGCAGTTCTTC CASSRGGGYSSDEQFF
TRBJ1-3 NA TRBV18 NA TGTGCCAGCTCACCCCGGACGTCTGGAATCTCTGGAAACACCATATATTTT CASSPRTSGISGNTIYF
TRBJ2-2 NA TRBV3-1/TRBV3-2 NA TGTGCCAGCAGCCAAGATTCGGACGTCTACACCGGGGAGCTGTTTTTT CASSQDSDVYTGELFF
TRBJ2-5 NA TRBV30 NA TGTGCCTGGAGTGTACGGGGGGAGGGGGTCCAAGAGACCCAGTACTTC CAWSVRGEGVQETQYF
TRBJ2-7 NA TRBV21-1 NA TGTGCCAGCAGCAAACTCGACTTTCACGAGCAGTACTTC CASSKLDFHEQYF
TRBJ1-1 NA TRBV7-2 NA TGTGCCAGCAGCTTAAATTGGGGGGGCACTGAAGCTTTCTTT CASSLNWGGTEAFF
TRBJ2-5 NA TRBV4-1 NA TGCGCCAGCAGCCAAGTTTGGCAGTCTCAGGAGACCCAGTACTTC CASSQVWQSQETQYF
TRBJ1-2 TRBD1 TRBV13 NA TGTGCCAGCAGCTTAGGCAGGGGGAGCGGCTACACCTTC CASSLGRGSGYTF
TRBJ1-5 NA TRBV2 NA TGTGCCAGCAGTGAGGGACACCCCCAACAGCCCCAGCATTTT CASSEGHPQQPQHF
TRBJ2-7 TRBD1 TRBV28 NA TGTGCCAGCAGCGAGGGGACAGGGGATTCCTACGAGCAGTACTTC CASSEGTGDSYEQYF
TRBJ2-7 NA TRBV5-6 NA TGTGCCAGCAGCTCGGAGACAGGAGTTTACGAGCAGTACTTC CASSSETGVYEQYF
TRBJ2-1 NA TRBV9 NA TGTGCCAGCAGCGCGACAGCTTCTAGCTCCTACAATGAGCAGTTCTTC CASSATASSSYNEQFF
TRBJ1-5 TRBD1 TRBV3-1/TRBV3-2 NA TGTGCCAGCAGCCATTGGGACAGGGCTCCGCAGCCCCAGCATTTT CASSHWDRAPQPQHF
TRBJ2-1 NA TRBV18 NA TGTGCCAGCTCAAAGACAGGTCCCCCCTCCTACAATGAGCAGTTCTTC CASSKTGPPSYNEQFF
TRBJ2-1 TRBD1 TRBV13 NA TGTGCCAGCAGCCCAAGGGACAGGGGGCCCGGTGAGCAGTTCTTC CASSPRDRGPGEQFF
TRBJ2-4 TRBD1 TRBV5-1 NA TGCGCCAGCAGCTTGGGTGGGGACAGGGGACTTTTAGCCAAAAACATTCAGTACTTC CASSLGGDRGLLAKNIQYF
TRBJ2-7 NA TRBV5-6 NA TGTGCCAGCAGCACAATTTCGTACGAGCAGTACTTC CASSTISYEQYF
TRBJ1-1 TRBD1 TRBV27 few TGTGCCAGCGGGGGACAGGACACTGAAGCTTTCTTT CASGGQDTEAFF
TRBJ2-3 NA TRBV30 once TGTGCCTGGAGTTCGGGCTCAACCATGGATACGCAGTATTTT CAWSSGSTMDTQYF